This T cell receptor (beta chain) was recovered during a study of CD8 T cells in ankylosing spondylitis. Quantitative barcoded 5'-RACE was used to prepare TCR beta libraries. TCRdb itself ran the 5' RACE reads through MiXCR, one entry per CDR3 protein. The data show approximately 500,000 distinct CDR3 sequences, approximately 12% seen once. General study findings and limits: The clones that were linked to disease were reported to be significantly enriched in matched synovial fluid samples from ankylosing spondylitis patients. Earlier authors reported some of these motif variants in reactive arthritis synovial fluid and blood. One TCR beta motif, made up of roughly 8 highly homologous variants, appeared characteristic of ankylosing spondylitis blood.

Germline CDR1 ENHRY, CDR2 SYGVKD. V gave up 6 bases and J gave up 5 bases; unmatched junction bases: 8. This CDR3 contains 15 residues. This clonotype came up a few times. As yet, its antigen is unknown. This receptor was taken from a male donor with ankylosing spondylitis. V gene TRBV10-3 combines with J gene TRBJ1-1, with 11 bases matching TRBD1. The sample taken for sequencing was blood, either unsorted or a sorted T cell fraction (not recorded which). CDR3 loop: CAIRGDRGDRTEAFF. As DNA, the CDR3 is TGTGCCATCAGAGGGGACAGGGGGGATCGTACTGAAGCTTTCTTT.